The entry below describes one T cell receptor beta chain. Its target is unknown. Profiling relied on immunoSEQ multiplex PCR, and the TCRdb table lists in-frame clones only, not all of them. The table includes under 1,100,000 clones, around 78% detected once. The sample belongs to a study of shared clonotypes between healthy human individuals. Findings of the study overall: The study sampled only blood, and tissue repertoires likely differ. Rarefaction analysis demonstrated incomplete sorted-subset sequencing notwithstanding large depth. Generally, estimated richness proved larger in naive subsets than it did in memory subsets.

V dropped 5 bases and J dropped 5; count of bases not matched to a gene: 2. Germline CDR1 is SNHLY and CDR2 is FYNNEI. This CDR3 region has 13 residues. The sequence was collected from a man between 18 and 35 years old in good health. Some clones in this sample may be carry-over from other donors' samples. The sample was memory CD4+ T cells from PBMCs. Subset of the sample: CD45RA-negative fraction. V and J are TRBV2 and TRBJ2-2; 7 nucleotides match TRBD2. In DNA form, the CDR3 reads TGTGCCAGCAGTCGGGAGGTAACCGGGGAGCTGTTTTTT. Translated, it gives CASSREVTGELFF.